The 17 T cell receptor beta chains presented below share a single source sample, sequenced in a study of T cell responses to AZD1222 COVID-19 vaccine. Clones were sequenced by immunoSEQ multiplex PCR, and TCRdb holds only the in-frame ones, with some missing. The data hold 100,000 or so clones, with 85% to 90% observed a single time. Sample: peripheral blood, taken on day 0 of AZD1222 vaccination. These receptors were collected from an adult in good health.

This sequence joins TRBV9 and TRBJ2-2; D uncertain. The CDR3 covers 13 residues. The V end was cut by 1 base, the J end by 5 bases, with 6 bases between. CDR1 is SGDLS and CDR2 is YYNGEE in the germline V gene. DNA of the CDR3: TGTGCCAGCAGCGTAAAGGTTACCGGGGAGCTGTTTTTT. It specifies CASSVKVTGELFF.

The chain uses TRBV3-1 (or the pseudogene TRBV3-2) and TRBJ2-3; D remains ambiguous. CDR1 and CDR2 from the germline V gene are LGHDT and YNNKEL (reference sequence). This CDR3 is 14 amino acids long. With 2 bases removed from V and 7 bases from J, the gap between germline ends came to 13 bases. DNA of the CDR3: TGTGCCAGCAGCCAATCGACTCACAAGTATACGCAGTATTTT. This gives the protein CASSQSTHKYTQYF.

V is TRBV28 and J is TRBJ2-7, with a possible D match to TRBD1 (6 bases). Germline lookup yields CDR1 MDHEN and CDR2 SYDVKM. V was trimmed by 8 bases and J by 0 bases, leaving 11 bases between them. This CDR3 comprises 13 residues. CDR3 protein: CASEGVFSYEQYF. CDR3 DNA sequence: TGTGCCAGCGAGGGGGTTTTCTCCTACGAGCAGTACTTC. Together with reference TRBV28 and TRBJ2-7, the CDR3 gives the full variable domain: DVKVTQSSRYLVKRTGEKVFLECVQDMDHENMFWYRQDPGLGLRLIYFSYDVKMKEKGDIPEGYSVSREKKERFSLILESASTNQTSMYLCASEGVFSYEQYFGPGTRLTVT.

This chain connects TRBV9 to TRBJ1-2; D is possibly TRBD1 (5 bases). Germline CDR1 reads SGDLS; CDR2 reads YYNGEE. The V end lost 4 bases, the J end lost 6 bases, and 13 bases lay between the germline ends. The CDR3 contains 13 residues. CDR3 nucleotide sequence: TGTGCCAGCAGCCCGGGACCTGGGCATGGCTACACCTTC. Its translation is CASSPGPGHGYTF.

Concerning this clone: Other DNA sequences within the sample encode an identical CDR3. This chain uses TRBV25-1 with TRBJ1-5; D not resolved. The CDR3 totals 12 residues. V lost 3 bases to trimming and J lost 2 bases, with 2 bases between them. CDR1 is MGHDK and CDR2 is SYGVNS in the germline V gene. The CDR3 DNA sequence: TGTGCCAGCAGTGAGGGCAATCAGCCCCAGCATTTT. It yields the protein CASSEGNQPQHF.

Remarks on this clone: The same CDR3 can be traced to other DNA sequences in this sample. The rearrangement links TRBV3-1 (or the pseudogene TRBV3-2) to TRBJ1-2; D not resolved. Trimming stripped 1 base from V and 1 base from J, with 7 bases between. Germline assignment: CDR1 LGHDT and CDR2 YNNKEL (reference sequence). CDR3 length equals 14 residues. This chain's CDR3 is CASSQVGSNYGYTF. The DNA of the CDR3 is TGTGCCAGCAGCCAAGTTGGCAGTAACTATGGCTACACCTTC.

This sequence joins TRBV27 and TRBJ2-2; D is perhaps TRBD2 (7 bases). Germline V gene data show CDR1 as MNHEY and CDR2 as SMNVEV (reference sequence). CDR3 length: 14 residues. V was clipped by 8 bases and J by 3 bases, with 13 bases between them. CDR3 in DNA: TGTGCCAGCCGGTGGGGGGGCGACACCGGGGAGCTGTTTTTT. It translates to CASRWGGDTGELFF.

CDR3 in amino acids: CASSLGPGEGYTF. CDR3 nucleotides: TGCGCCAGCAGCTTGGGGCCCGGGGAGGGCTACACCTTC. The V gene is TRBV5-1, the J gene TRBJ1-2, with D unclear. From germline, CDR1 is SGHRS and CDR2 YFSETQ. Trimming took off 0 bases at V and 8 bases at J, with 11 bases between the two ends. The CDR3 covers 13 residues.

The chain couples TRBV28 to TRBJ2-3, with D unclear. With 5 bases removed from V and 0 bases from J, the gap between germline ends came to 15 bases. The CDR3 has 16 residues. Per germline, CDR1 MDHEN and CDR2 SYDVKM. CDR3 amino acids: CASSPLRGISTDTQYF. DNA of the CDR3: TGTGCCAGCAGTCCCCTTCGTGGGATTAGCACAGATACGCAGTATTTT.

CDR3 in amino acids: CASRTGLGGGNEQYF. The CDR3 DNA reads TGTGCCAGCAGGACAGGACTCGGCGGGGGGAACGAGCAGTACTTC. The chain employs TRBV5-6 and TRBJ2-7; 8 bases are shared with TRBD2. V was pared by 5 bases and J by 5 bases, with 12 bases of the junction left unmatched. There are 15 residues in the CDR3. Per germline, CDR1 SGHDT and CDR2 YYEEEE.

The V gene is TRBV6-6, the J gene TRBJ2-5, with 12 bases that match TRBD2. Germline V gene lookup returns CDR1 MNHNY and CDR2 SVGAGI (reference sequence). V was pared by 2 bases and J by 4 bases, with 5 bases of the junction left unmatched. The CDR3 spans 16 residues. CDR3 loop: CASSYPSGGARETQYF. The CDR3 DNA reads as TGTGCCAGCAGTTACCCTAGCGGGGGGGCCAGAGAGACCCAGTACTTC.

In this sample, this clone turned up once. V and J are TRBV18 and TRBJ1-4; D perhaps matches TRBD1 (5 bases). Trimming took 2 bases from V and 3 from J, leaving 7 bases between them. CDR3 length equals 14 residues. Germline-derived CDR1 and CDR2 are KGHSH and LQKENI. The CDR3 loop is CASSPKQANEKLFF. Here the CDR3 DNA reads TGTGCCAGCTCACCAAAACAGGCTAATGAAAAACTGTTTTTT.

The V and J genes are TRBV2 and TRBJ2-3; 10 bases are shared with TRBD2. CDR1 and CDR2 (germline): SNHLY, FYNNEI. The trim removed 6 bases at V and 2 bases at J, leaving 5 bases unmatched. This CDR3 spans 15 amino acids. The CDR3 reads CASRWLAGVTDTQYF. The DNA for the CDR3 is TGTGCCAGCAGGTGGCTAGCGGGGGTCACAGATACGCAGTATTTT.

J is TRBJ1-1 and V is TRBV5-1; D is perhaps TRBD1 (5 bases). V lost 7 bases and J 0 bases, leaving 13 bases between the germline ends. Germline CDR1 SGHRS, CDR2 YFSETQ. The CDR3 runs 14 residues. This chain's CDR3 is CASANRGLNTEAFF. In DNA, the CDR3 is TGCGCCAGCGCTAATAGGGGCCTGAACACTGAAGCTTTCTTT.

The V gene is TRBV2, the J gene TRBJ2-7; D not resolved. The V and J ends lost 2 bases and 3 bases respectively, with 14 bases between them. CDR1 and CDR2 from the germline V gene are SNHLY and FYNNEI. The CDR3 contains 15 residues. The CDR3 nucleotides read TGTGCCAGCAGTGAACTCGCTAACGCAAACTACGAGCAGTACTTC. This gives the protein CASSELANANYEQYF.

In this sample, this clone turned up once. This sequence joins TRBV24-1 and TRBJ2-3; 8 nucleotides match TRBD1. This CDR3 region has 15 residues. V lost 4 bases to trimming and J lost 2 bases; unmatched junction nucleotides: 4. Germline V gene sequence: CDR1 KGHDR, CDR2 SFDVKD. The CDR3 DNA follows: TGTGCCACCAGTGAAGGACAGGGTGTCACAGATACGCAGTATTTT. Amino acids: CATSEGQGVTDTQYF.

The CDR3 DNA reads TGTGCCAGCAGTTCAACCGGTTCCAACTTTTATTGGGAGCTGTTTTTT. Its protein product is CASSSTGSNFYWELFF. This chain joins TRBV11-3 and TRBJ2-2; D gene uncertain. The CDR3 totals 16 residues. Germline CDR1 is SGHNT and CDR2 is YENEEA. The ends were cut back, 6 bases at V and 9 bases at J, with 23 bases in the middle.